Below, one TCR beta chain is given with its context. Its antigen is unknown. The data were obtained in a study of shared clonotypes between healthy human individuals. Across the study: Each donor had three CD4 naive, three CD4 memory, two CD8 naive and one CD8 memory plate.

CDR3 length: 14 residues. Germline V gives CDR1 SGHAT, CDR2 FQNNGV. The V segment lost 7 bases and the J segment 1 base; nucleotides outside the gene matches: 3. Sequenced by immunoSEQ multiplex PCR; TCRdb stores in-frame clones only, minus some. The sample lists roughly 530,000 clones, 90% to 96% occurring once. General observations from the study: Expectations were that clonotype sharing among donors would be affected by sequencing depth. Naive CD4 clonotypes were shared across a handful of donors at about 5.3%. On the whole, naive subsets had larger estimated richness than memory subsets had.

Sequencing input: naive CD4+ T cells sorted from blood. Subset meaning: CD45RA+ positively selected. The origin of this receptor is a woman in her 30s in good health. The V gene is TRBV11-2, the J gene TRBJ2-2; 7 positions agree with TRBD1. The CDR3 bases are TGTGCCAGCAAACGGGACAGGAACACCGGGGAGCTGTTTTTT. This codes for CASKRDRNTGELFF. The full variable domain, with the rest looked up from reference TRBV11-2 and TRBJ2-2, is EAGVAQSPRYKIIEKRQSVAFWCNPISGHATLYWYQQILGQGPKLLIQFQNNGVVDDSQLPKDRFSAERLKGVDSTLKIQPAKLEDSAVYLCASKRDRNTGELFFGEGSRLTVL.